This entry describes one T cell receptor (beta chain). CDR1 and CDR2 from the germline V gene are MNHNS and SASEGT. The CDR3 contains 15 residues. V lost 6 bases and J lost 2, with 14 bases in between. The method was immunoSEQ multiplex PCR; TCRdb's version includes in-frame clones alone and lacks a portion of them. The table lists about 120,000 clones, about 88% of them singletons. This record comes from a study of cytomegalovirus exposure and HLA in healthy donors. For the study at large: It was reported in a later analysis that the same platform had been used for the approximately 120 validation repertoires as for the roughly 670 first-cohort repertoires.

The TCR sequence derives from a young woman in good health and CMV-seronegative. This chain links TRBV6-1 with TRBJ1-5, with a tentative D call TRBD1 (6 bases). The material sequenced was PBMCs. CDR3 sequence reads: CASRATGIGNQPQHF. In nucleotides, the CDR3 is TGTGCCAGCAGGGCGACAGGAATTGGCAATCAGCCCCAGCATTTT.